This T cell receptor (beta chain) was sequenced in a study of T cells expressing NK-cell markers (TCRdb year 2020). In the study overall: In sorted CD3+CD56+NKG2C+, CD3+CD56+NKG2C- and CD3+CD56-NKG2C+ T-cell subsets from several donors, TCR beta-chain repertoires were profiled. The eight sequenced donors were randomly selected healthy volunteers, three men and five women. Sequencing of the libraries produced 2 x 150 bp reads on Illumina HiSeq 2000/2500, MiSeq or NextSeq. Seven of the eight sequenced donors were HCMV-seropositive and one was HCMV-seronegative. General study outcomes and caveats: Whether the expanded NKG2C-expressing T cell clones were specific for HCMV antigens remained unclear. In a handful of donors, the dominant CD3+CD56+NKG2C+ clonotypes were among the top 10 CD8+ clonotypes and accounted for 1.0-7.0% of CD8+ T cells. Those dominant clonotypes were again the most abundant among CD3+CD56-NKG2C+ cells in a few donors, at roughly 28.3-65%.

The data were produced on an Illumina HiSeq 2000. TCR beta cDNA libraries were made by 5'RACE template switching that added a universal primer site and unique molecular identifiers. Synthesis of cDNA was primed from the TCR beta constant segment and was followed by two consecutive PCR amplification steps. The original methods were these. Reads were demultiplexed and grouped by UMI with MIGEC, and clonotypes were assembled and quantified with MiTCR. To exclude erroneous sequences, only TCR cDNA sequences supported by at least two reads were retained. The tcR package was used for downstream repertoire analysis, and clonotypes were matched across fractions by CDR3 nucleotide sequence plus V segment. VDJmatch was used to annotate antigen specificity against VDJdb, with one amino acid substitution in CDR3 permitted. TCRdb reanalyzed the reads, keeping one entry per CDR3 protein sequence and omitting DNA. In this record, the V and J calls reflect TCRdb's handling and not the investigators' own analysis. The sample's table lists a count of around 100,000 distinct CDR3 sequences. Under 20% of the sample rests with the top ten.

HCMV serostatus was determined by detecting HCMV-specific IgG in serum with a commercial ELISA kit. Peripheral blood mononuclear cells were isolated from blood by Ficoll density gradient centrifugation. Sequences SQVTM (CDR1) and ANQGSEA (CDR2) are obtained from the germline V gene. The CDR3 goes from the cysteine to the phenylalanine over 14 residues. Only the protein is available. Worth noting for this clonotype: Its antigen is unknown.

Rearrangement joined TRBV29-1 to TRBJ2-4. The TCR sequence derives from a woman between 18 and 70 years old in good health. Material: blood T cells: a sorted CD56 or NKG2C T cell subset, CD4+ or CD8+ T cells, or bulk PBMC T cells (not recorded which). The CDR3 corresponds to CSVEMSVAKNIQYF. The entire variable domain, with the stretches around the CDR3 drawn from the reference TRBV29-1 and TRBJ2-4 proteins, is SAVISQKPSRDICQRGTSLTIQCQVDSQVTMMFWYRQQPGQSLTLIATANQGSEATYESGFVIDKFPISRPNLTFSTLTVSNMSPEDSSIYLCSVEMSVAKNIQYFGAGTRLSVL.